Each of the 20 T cell receptor beta chains below was sequenced from the same sample in a study of identical twins. TCRdb reanalysed the 5' RACE reads using MiXCR and keeps one entry per CDR3 protein. The table has about 920,000 distinct CDR3 sequences, roughly an eighth seen once. The data were also submitted as part of a second study, on yellow fever vaccine responses in identical twins.

The material sequenced was PBMCs. The receptors were gathered from a woman younger than 30 in good health.

This clonotype was detected many times. The chain links TRBV29-1 to TRBJ2-2; 11 bases fit TRBD1. The CDR3 is 13 amino acids. Germline V CDR1 and CDR2: SQVTM, ANQGSEA. Trimming removed 7 bases from V and 7 bases from J; junction bases left unmatched: 5. CDR3 sequence reads: CSGGQGAGGELFF. The CDR3 DNA reads as TGCAGCGGCGGACAGGGGGCCGGCGGGGAGCTGTTTTTT.

This clonotype has only a few counts. The chain links TRBV18 to TRBJ2-7; D is ambiguous. Between the trimmed V and J ends, which lost 0 bases and 3 bases, there was a span of 6 bases. CDR1 KGHSH and CDR2 LQKENI come from the germline V gene. The CDR3 spans 13 residues. This CDR3 reads CASSPPTIYEQYF. Written as DNA, the CDR3 is TGTGCCAGCTCACCACCAACGATCTACGAGCAGTACTTC.

This clonotype was counted only a few times. The genes are TRBV20-1 and TRBJ2-5, with 8 positions matching TRBD1. The V segment lost 3 bases and the J segment 4 bases; nucleotides outside the gene matches: 7. This CDR3 is built from 14 residues. The V gene's germline CDR1 is DFQATT and CDR2 SNEGSKA (reference sequence). In nucleotides, the CDR3 is TGCAGTGCTAGTGCCGGACAGGGTTCAGAGACCCAGTACTTC. Residues: CSASAGQGSETQYF.

The chain couples TRBV6-6 to TRBJ2-2; 8 bases line up with TRBD1. The CDR3 sequence is 13 residues long. Unmatched junction bases numbered 3, after V lost 7 bases and J lost 5 bases. Per the germline V gene, CDR1 is MNHNY and CDR2 is SVGAGI (reference sequence). CDR3 in DNA: TGTGCCAGCAAAACAGGGGGTACCGGGGAGCTGTTTTTT. Residues: CASKTGGTGELFF.

This clonotype was counted between two and nine times. This CDR3 reads CASSQEAEQSVYEQYF. CDR3 nucleotide sequence: TGCGCCAGCAGCCAAGAGGCGGAGCAGTCAGTTTACGAGCAGTACTTC. The chain carries TRBV4-1 and TRBJ2-7; D uncertain. Germline loops: CDR1 MGHRA, CDR2 YSYEKL. Trimming removed 0 bases from V and 4 bases from J, with 16 bases in between. CDR3 size: 16 residues.

This clonotype was counted ten times or more. The chain couples TRBV5-1 to TRBJ1-1, with 10 bases fitting TRBD1. Germline V lookup: CDR1 SGHRS, CDR2 YFSETQ. V gave up 0 bases and J gave up 0 bases; unmatched junction bases: 8. The CDR3 is 18 residues long. CDR3 bases: TGCGCCAGCAGCTTGGAGATTCGGACAGGGGGAATGAACACTGAAGCTTTCTTT. Its translation: CASSLEIRTGGMNTEAFF.

This clonotype was seen at least ten times. The rearrangement links TRBV6-1 to TRBJ2-5; D may match TRBD1 or TRBD2 (5 bases each). CDR3 length: 14 amino acids. The V end was cut by 6 bases, the J end by 1 base, with 12 bases between. Germline CDR1 reads MNHNS; CDR2 reads SASEGT. As DNA, the CDR3 is TGTGCCAGCAGCCCGGGACCCACCCAAGAGACCCAGTACTTC. It encodes CASSPGPTQETQYF.

This clonotype was seen only a few times. This chain connects TRBV12-3 or TRBV12-4 to TRBJ2-1; no definite D call. V gave up 2 bases and J gave up 4 bases, with 6 bases separating them. This CDR3 has 13 amino acids. Written as DNA, the CDR3 is TGTGCCAGCAGTTTAATGGAATACAATGAGCAGTTCTTC. Translation: CASSLMEYNEQFF.

This chain uses TRBV27 with TRBJ2-1; D not resolved. Looked up from germline, CDR1 is MNHEY and CDR2 is SMNVEV (reference sequence). The CDR3 is made up of 11 amino acids. Trimming took 7 bases from V and 3 from J, leaving 4 bases between them. The CDR3: CASINYNEQFF. The CDR3 DNA follows: TGTGCCAGCATAAACTACAATGAGCAGTTCTTC.

The V gene is TRBV28, the J gene TRBJ2-7; 7 bases align to TRBD2. From germline, CDR1 is MDHEN and CDR2 SYDVKM. Losses at the gene ends were 6 bases for V and 5 bases for J; bases not matched to a gene: 16. The CDR3 consists of 16 residues. The CDR3 sequence: CASSPSGLSLANEQYV. The CDR3 nucleotides are TGTGCCAGCAGCCCTTCGGGACTAAGTTTAGCTAACGAGCAGTACGTC.

This clonotype was found a few times. The chain has TRBV5-1 and TRBJ2-3, with 10 bases aligning to TRBD2. V shed 1 base and J 4 bases; nucleotides not matched to a gene: 6. Germline assignment: CDR1 SGHRS and CDR2 YFSETQ. The CDR3 runs 16 residues. The CDR3 is CASSLFPSGSSDTQYF. The CDR3 nucleotides are TGCGCCAGCAGCTTGTTTCCTAGCGGGAGCTCAGATACGCAGTATTTT.

V usage is TRBV6-2 or TRBV6-3 and J usage is TRBJ2-5, with TRBD1 matching over 10 bases. Trimming removed 4 bases from V and 1 base from J; junction bases left unmatched: 3. Looked up from germline, CDR1 is MNHEY and CDR2 is SVGEGT. The CDR3 spans 15 residues. The CDR3 region is CASSSGQGSQETQYF. The CDR3 DNA is TGTGCCAGCAGTTCGGGACAGGGGTCCCAAGAGACCCAGTACTTC.

Written as DNA, the CDR3 is TGTGCCAGCAGGCAACAGGGGGGGACCGGGGAGCTGTTTTTT. The encoded protein is CASRQQGGTGELFF. The gene calls are TRBV12-3 or TRBV12-4 and TRBJ2-2; D is possibly TRBD1 (8 bases). Trimming pared 6 bases from V and 5 bases from J, leaving 13 bases between. The CDR3 sequence is 14 residues long.

The rearrangement uses TRBV15 and TRBJ2-2; D might be TRBD1 (6 bases). The germline gives CDR1 LNHNV, CDR2 YYDKDF (reference sequence). The germline V and J ends were trimmed by 0 bases and 5 bases, with 10 bases remaining between them. The CDR3 consists of 15 residues. Here the CDR3 reads CATSRDVRGTGELFF. The CDR3 bases are TGTGCCACCAGCAGAGATGTCAGGGGAACCGGGGAGCTGTTTTTT.

This clonotype appeared a few times. V usage is TRBV28 and J usage is TRBJ2-7; D is unclear. Germline lookup yields CDR1 MDHEN and CDR2 SYDVKM. The V gene lost 3 bases and the J gene lost 1 base, with 10 bases spanning the gap. The CDR3 loop spans 14 amino acids. The CDR3 region is CASSFMVGSYEQYF. For the CDR3, the DNA is TGTGCCAGCAGTTTCATGGTCGGATCCTACGAGCAGTACTTC.

This clonotype was counted ten times or more. V is TRBV13 and J is TRBJ2-3; 15 bases fit TRBD2. CDR1 and CDR2 (germline): PRHDT, FYEKMQ (reference sequence). The CDR3 length is 20 residues. The trim removed 6 bases at V and 6 bases at J, leaving 19 bases unmatched. CDR3: CASSSDGTSGGPRGGDTQYF. Written as DNA, the CDR3 is TGTGCCAGCAGTTCAGATGGGACTAGCGGGGGGCCCCGAGGGGGTGATACGCAGTATTTT.

This clonotype showed up many times. The chain couples TRBV7-9 to TRBJ2-1; 9 bases map to TRBD2. V lost 7 bases and J lost 4; bases outside the gene matches: 11. CDR1 is SEHNR, CDR2 FQNEAQ, per germline (reference sequence). The CDR3 length is 16 residues. The DNA for the CDR3 is TGTGCCAGCATCCTCACCCGACTAGCGGTTTACAATGAGCAGTTCTTC. It encodes CASILTRLAVYNEQFF.

This chain connects TRBV6-6 to TRBJ1-1; D is unresolved. The CDR3 length is 13 residues. Trimming stripped 2 bases from V and 7 bases from J, with 11 bases between. Germline V gene lookup returns CDR1 MNHNY and CDR2 SVGAGI (reference sequence). The CDR3 DNA reads as TGTGCCAGCAGTTACGTTGGGATGGTTGAAGCTTTCTTT. Protein: CASSYVGMVEAFF.

This clonotype has more than one count but fewer than ten. The rearrangement links TRBV5-1 to TRBJ1-1; TRBD1 matches 8 bases. Germline CDR1 reads SGHRS; CDR2 reads YFSETQ. This CDR3 contains 12 residues. V shed 5 bases and J 7 bases; nucleotides not matched to a gene: 4. The CDR3: CASSDRGFEAFF. CDR3 nucleotides: TGCGCCAGCAGTGACAGGGGTTTTGAAGCTTTCTTT.

This clonotype was seen a few times. The chain carries TRBV29-1 and TRBJ2-1, with 15 positions matching TRBD2. The V segment lost 7 bases and the J segment 7 bases; nucleotides outside the gene matches: 5. Looked up from germline, CDR1 is SQVTM and CDR2 is ANQGSEA. The CDR3 loop spans 14 amino acids. The CDR3 reads CSGGLAGGGNEQFF. CDR3 DNA sequence: TGCAGCGGGGGACTAGCGGGAGGAGGGAATGAGCAGTTCTTC.